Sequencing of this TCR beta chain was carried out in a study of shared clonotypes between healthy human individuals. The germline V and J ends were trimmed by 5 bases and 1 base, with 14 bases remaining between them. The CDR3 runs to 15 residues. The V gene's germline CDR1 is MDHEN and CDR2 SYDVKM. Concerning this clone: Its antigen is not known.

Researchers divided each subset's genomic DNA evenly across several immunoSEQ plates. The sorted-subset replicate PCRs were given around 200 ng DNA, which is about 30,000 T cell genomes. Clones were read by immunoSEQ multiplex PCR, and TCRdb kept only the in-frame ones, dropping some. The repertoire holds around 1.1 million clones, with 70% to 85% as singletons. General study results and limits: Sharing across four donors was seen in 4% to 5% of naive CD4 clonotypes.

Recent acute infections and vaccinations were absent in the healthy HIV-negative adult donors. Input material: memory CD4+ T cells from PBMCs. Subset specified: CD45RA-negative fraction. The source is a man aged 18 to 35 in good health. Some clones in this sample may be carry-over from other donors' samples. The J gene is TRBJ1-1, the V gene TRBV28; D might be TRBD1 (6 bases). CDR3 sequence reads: CASSPGDKRNTEAFF. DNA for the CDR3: TGTGCCAGCAGTCCGGGGGACAAGAGGAACACTGAAGCTTTCTTT.